The 15 T cell receptor beta chains given below trace back to one sample, sequenced in a study of blood T cells in healthy people across ages. Sample-barcoded 5' priming and a J-beta primer mix drove a second PCR of 7 to 11 cycles. MiXCR, applied by TCRdb to the 5' RACE reads, yields one record per CDR3 protein. The data hold 550,000 to 800,000 distinct CDR3 sequences, with about 34% observed a single time. The sequenced material came from blood. These receptors were taken from a woman aged 80 or older in good health.

This clonotype appeared many times. V and J are TRBV25-1 and TRBJ1-6; D uncertain. CDR3 size: 16 residues. Germline CDR1 is MGHDK and CDR2 is SYGVNS. Trimming removed 5 bases from V and 6 bases from J, with 17 bases in between. The CDR3 reads CASSPPRVGFNSPLHF. The CDR3 DNA is TGTGCCAGCAGTCCTCCTCGTGTAGGATTTAATTCACCCCTCCACTTT.

The chain links TRBV12-3 or TRBV12-4 to TRBJ2-5; D is possibly TRBD1 (5 bases). The J call may be faulty, since TRBJ2-7 better matches the DNA end. This CDR3 contains 15 residues. DNA for the CDR3: TGTGCCAGCAGTTCCCTAGTTGTTCAGGGTCCCGAGCAGTACTTC. This translates into CASSSLVVQGPEQYF.

At least ten counts were recorded for this clonotype. The chain carries TRBV2 and TRBJ1-5, with unresolved D. This CDR3 comprises 12 residues. V was cut by 4 bases and J by 4 bases, with 5 bases left in between. CDR1 is SNHLY, CDR2 FYNNEI, per germline. As DNA, the CDR3 is TGTGCCAGCAGTGTTTCAAATCAGCCCCAGCATTTT. This gives the protein CASSVSNQPQHF.

The chain uses TRBV18 and TRBJ2-3; 8 positions match TRBD2. Unmatched junction bases numbered 3, after V lost 5 bases and J lost 5 bases. CDR1 is KGHSH, CDR2 LQKENI, per germline. The CDR3 contains 13 residues. CDR3: CASSILAGDTQYF. In DNA form, the CDR3 reads TGTGCCAGCTCAATCCTAGCGGGAGATACGCAGTATTTT.

The rearrangement links TRBV10-3 to TRBJ2-2; possible D gene TRBD1, 5 bases. Trimming took off 8 bases at V and 7 bases at J, with 14 bases between the two ends. CDR1 and CDR2 (germline): ENHRY, SYGVKD. The CDR3 is 13 amino acids. For the CDR3, the DNA is TGTGCCATCTCTGAGCAGGGTGTCGGGGAGCTGTTTTTT. Its protein product is CAISEQGVGELFF.

The chain uses TRBV7-2 and TRBJ1-2; no definite D call. V shed 1 base and J shed 0 bases, with 9 bases lying between them. The CDR3 covers 15 residues. Looked up from germline, CDR1 is SGHTA and CDR2 is FQGNSA. CDR3 sequence (DNA): TGTGCCAGCAGCTTAGGTACAGAAGCTAACTATGGCTACACCTTC. Translating gives CASSLGTEANYGYTF.

This clonotype has a count of ten or more. The CDR3: CASSLGPSSGEQFF. CDR3 DNA: TGTGCCAGCAGCTTAGGGCCCTCGAGTGGTGAGCAGTTCTTC. This chain joins TRBV7-2 and TRBJ2-1, with D uncertain. CDR1 SGHTA and CDR2 FQGNSA come from the germline V gene. V lost 1 base, J lost 9 bases, and 13 bases lay in between. The CDR3 covers 14 residues.

This clonotype was picked up a small number of times. The chain is built from TRBV9 and TRBJ1-1; 8 nucleotides align to TRBD1. The CDR3 runs 13 residues. With 3 bases clipped from V and 10 bases from J, the junction kept 8 bases outside the gene matches. The germline CDR1 and CDR2 sequences are SGDLS and YYNGEE. The CDR3 reads CASSGDRGMGAFF. Written as DNA, the CDR3 is TGTGCCAGCAGCGGCGACAGGGGAATGGGAGCTTTCTTT.

Regarding this clonotype: An end of the junction differs from the germline gene, which may be a read error. The chain combines TRBV20-1 with TRBJ2-1; D ambiguous. Per germline, CDR1 DFQATT and CDR2 SNEGSKA (reference sequence). CDR3 length: 11 residues. The chain's CDR3 is CRARENNEQFF. As DNA, the CDR3 is TGCAGGGCTAGGGAAAACAATGAGCAGTTCTTC.

The chain uses TRBV14 and TRBJ1-1; tentative D call: TRBD1 (6 bases). From germline, CDR1 is SGHDN and CDR2 FVKESK. The CDR3 is 14 amino acids. The germline V and J ends were trimmed by 1 base and 6 bases, with 12 bases remaining between them. The CDR3 bases are TGTGCCAGCAGCCAAGTTACAGGGCGGGCTGAAGCTTTCTTT. It is translated as CASSQVTGRAEAFF.

V is TRBV20-1 and J is TRBJ2-1; D is perhaps TRBD1 (5 bases). Germline V gene data show CDR1 as DFQATT and CDR2 as SNEGSKA (reference sequence). Trimming stripped 0 bases from V and 1 base from J, with 16 bases between. The CDR3 length is 17 residues. The CDR3 DNA sequence: TGCAGTGCTAGAGATCATTTCTTAGGACATTCCTACAATGAGCAGTTCTTC. Its protein product is CSARDHFLGHSYNEQFF.

The gene calls are TRBV20-1 and TRBJ1-5; D perhaps matches TRBD1 (6 bases). The CDR3 length is 17 residues. Trimming took 5 bases from V and 0 from J, leaving 20 bases between them. Germline V lookup: CDR1 DFQATT, CDR2 SNEGSKA (reference sequence). The CDR3 here is CSAPRGGRSHSNQPQHF. Here the CDR3 DNA reads TGCAGTGCTCCCCGGGGGGGCAGGAGCCATAGCAATCAGCCCCAGCATTTT.

This clonotype was seen only a few times. The V call is TRBV10-3, the J call TRBJ2-1; TRBD2 might be the D (5 bases). Germline CDR1 ENHRY, CDR2 SYGVKD. The V gene lost 0 bases and the J gene lost 8 bases, with 14 bases spanning the gap. CDR3 length: 15 amino acids. The CDR3 is CAISESEDGGHEQFF. The CDR3 bases are TGTGCCATCAGTGAGTCGGAGGACGGCGGGCATGAGCAGTTCTTC.

This clonotype came up many times. The chain is built from TRBV5-1 and TRBJ1-2; unclear D gene. Germline V gene data show CDR1 as SGHRS and CDR2 as YFSETQ. V lost 4 bases, J lost 8 bases, and 12 bases lay in between. The CDR3 extends over 12 amino acids. In DNA, the CDR3 is TGCGCCAGCAGCGTGTTGGGGTGGGGCTACACCTTC. Its translation is CASSVLGWGYTF.

This clonotype appeared many times. This sequence joins TRBV5-1 and TRBJ2-1, with 10 bases identical to TRBD2. The CDR3 loop spans 17 amino acids. V lost 1 base and J lost 4; bases outside the gene matches: 8. Germline V gene data show CDR1 as SGHRS and CDR2 as YFSETQ. This CDR3 reads CASSLNGLAVSYNEQFF. The CDR3 bases are TGCGCCAGCAGCTTGAATGGACTAGCGGTTTCTTACAATGAGCAGTTCTTC.